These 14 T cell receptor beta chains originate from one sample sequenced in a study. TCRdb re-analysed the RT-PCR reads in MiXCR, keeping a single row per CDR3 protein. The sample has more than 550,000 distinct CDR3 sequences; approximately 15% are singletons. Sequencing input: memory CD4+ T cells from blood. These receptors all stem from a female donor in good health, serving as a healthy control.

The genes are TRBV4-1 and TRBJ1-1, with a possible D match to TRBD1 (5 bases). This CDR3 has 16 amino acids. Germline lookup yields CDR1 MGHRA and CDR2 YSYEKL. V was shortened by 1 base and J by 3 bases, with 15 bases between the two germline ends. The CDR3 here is CASSQAGRVRDTEAFF. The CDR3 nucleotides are TGCGCCAGCAGCCAAGCAGGGAGGGTGAGGGACACTGAAGCTTTCTTT.

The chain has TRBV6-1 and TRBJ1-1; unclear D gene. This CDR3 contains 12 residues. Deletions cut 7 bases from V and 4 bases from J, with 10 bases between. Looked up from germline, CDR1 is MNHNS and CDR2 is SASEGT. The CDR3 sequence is CASMVFGTEAFF. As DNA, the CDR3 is TGTGCCAGCATGGTGTTCGGCACTGAAGCTTTCTTT.

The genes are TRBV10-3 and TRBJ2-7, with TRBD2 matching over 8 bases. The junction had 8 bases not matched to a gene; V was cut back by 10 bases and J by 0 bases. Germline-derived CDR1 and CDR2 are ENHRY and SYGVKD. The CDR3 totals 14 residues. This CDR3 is CATKLAASSYEQYF. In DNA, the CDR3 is TGTGCCACCAAACTAGCGGCGAGCTCCTACGAGCAGTACTTC.

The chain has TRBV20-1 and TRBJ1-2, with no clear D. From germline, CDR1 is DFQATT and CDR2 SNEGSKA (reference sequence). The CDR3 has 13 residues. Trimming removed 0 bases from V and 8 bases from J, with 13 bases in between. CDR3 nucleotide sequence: TGCAGTGCTAGAGAAGCGGGCGGAGGGGGCTACACCTTC. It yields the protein CSAREAGGGGYTF.

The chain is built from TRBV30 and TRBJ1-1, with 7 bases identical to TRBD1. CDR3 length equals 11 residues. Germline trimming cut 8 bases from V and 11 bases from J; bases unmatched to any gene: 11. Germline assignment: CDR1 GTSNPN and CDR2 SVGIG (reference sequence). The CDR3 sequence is CAARDSLRAFF. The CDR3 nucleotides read TGTGCCGCCCGGGACAGCCTACGGGCTTTCTTT.

CDR3 in amino acids: CASSKQADPSNQPQHF. The CDR3 DNA sequence: TGTGCCAGCAGCAAACAGGCAGATCCCAGCAATCAGCCCCAGCATTTT. The rearrangement links TRBV7-2 to TRBJ1-5, with D possibly matching TRBD1 (5 bases). CDR3 length: 16 amino acids. Germline CDR1 SGHTA, CDR2 FQGNSA. Trimming stripped 5 bases from V and 1 base from J, with 15 bases between.

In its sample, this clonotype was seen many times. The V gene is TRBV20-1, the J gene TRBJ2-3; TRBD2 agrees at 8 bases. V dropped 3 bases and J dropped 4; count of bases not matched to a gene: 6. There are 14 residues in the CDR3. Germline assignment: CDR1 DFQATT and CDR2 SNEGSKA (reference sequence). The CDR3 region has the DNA TGCAGTGCTAGCGGGAGGGGTGCAGCAGATACGCAGTATTTT. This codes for CSASGRGAADTQYF.

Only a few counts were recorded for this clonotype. The DNA of the CDR3 is TGCGCCAGCAGCCCCCAGCCGACAGGGGCTGCCGAGCAGTACTTC. Protein sequence: CASSPQPTGAAEQYF. This chain joins TRBV5-1 and TRBJ2-7; 8 bases line up with TRBD1. V trimming: 4 bases; J trimming: 6 bases; junction bases outside the gene matches: 12. CDR3 length equals 15 residues. The V gene's germline CDR1 is SGHRS and CDR2 YFSETQ.

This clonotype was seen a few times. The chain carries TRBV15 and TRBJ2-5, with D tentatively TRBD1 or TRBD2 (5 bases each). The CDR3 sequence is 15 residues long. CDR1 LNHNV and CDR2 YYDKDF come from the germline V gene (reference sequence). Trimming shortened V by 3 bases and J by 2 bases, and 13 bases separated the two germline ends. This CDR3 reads CATSSLRGSQETQYF. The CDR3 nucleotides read TGTGCCACCAGCAGCCTACGGGGCAGTCAAGAGACCCAGTACTTC. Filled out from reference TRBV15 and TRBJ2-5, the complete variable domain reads DAMVIQNPRYQVTQFGKPVTLSCSQTLNHNVMYWYQQKSSQAPKLLFHYYDKDFNNEADTPDNFQSRRPNTSFCFLDIRSPGLGDTAMYLCATSSLRGSQETQYFGPGTRLLVL.

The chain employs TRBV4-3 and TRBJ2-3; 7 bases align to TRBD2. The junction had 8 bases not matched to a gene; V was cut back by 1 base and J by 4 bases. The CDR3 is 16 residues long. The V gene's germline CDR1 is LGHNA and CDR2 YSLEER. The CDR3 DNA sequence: TGCGCCAGCAGCCAAGGGGGGGGGACCGGGGCAGATACGCAGTATTTT. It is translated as CASSQGGGTGADTQYF.

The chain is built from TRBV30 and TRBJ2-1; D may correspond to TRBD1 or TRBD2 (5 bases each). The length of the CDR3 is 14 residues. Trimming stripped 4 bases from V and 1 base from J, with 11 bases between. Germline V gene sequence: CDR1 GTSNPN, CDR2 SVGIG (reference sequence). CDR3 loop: CAWIRDASYNEQFF. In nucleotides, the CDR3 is TGTGCCTGGATTCGGGACGCTTCCTACAATGAGCAGTTCTTC.

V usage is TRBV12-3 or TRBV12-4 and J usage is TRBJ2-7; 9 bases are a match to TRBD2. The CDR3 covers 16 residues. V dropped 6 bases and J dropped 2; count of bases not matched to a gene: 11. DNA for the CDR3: TGTGCCAGCAGCCCAGGGGTAGCGGGGGTAGCCTACGAGCAGTACTTC. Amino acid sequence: CASSPGVAGVAYEQYF.

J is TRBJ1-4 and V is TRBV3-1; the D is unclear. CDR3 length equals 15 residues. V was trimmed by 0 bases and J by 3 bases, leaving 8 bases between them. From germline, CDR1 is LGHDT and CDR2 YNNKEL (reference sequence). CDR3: CASSQEPPPNEKLFF. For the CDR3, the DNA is TGTGCCAGCAGCCAAGAACCTCCCCCTAATGAAAAACTGTTTTTT.

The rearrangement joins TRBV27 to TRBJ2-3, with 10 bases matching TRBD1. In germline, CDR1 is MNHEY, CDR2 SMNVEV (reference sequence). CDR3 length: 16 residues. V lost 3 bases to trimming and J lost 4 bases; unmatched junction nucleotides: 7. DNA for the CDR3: TGTGCCAGCAGTTTTGAGGGACAGGGGCAGGCAGATACGCAGTATTTT. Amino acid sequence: CASSFEGQGQADTQYF.